Sequencing of this T cell receptor beta chain was carried out in a study of neurological immune-mediated disorders. This clonotype was seen many times. Its antigen is not known. Broader study findings: The multiple sclerosis repertoire cluster showed no association with any clinical or MRI feature. The authors stated that larger cohorts are needed.

CDR1 is MNHEY and CDR2 is SVGEGT in the germline V gene. V was trimmed by 8 bases and J by 3 bases, leaving 5 bases between them. CDR3 length: 11 residues. One entry per CDR3 protein, called by TCRdb with MiXCR from the 5' RACE reads. The data contain 50,000 to 80,000 distinct CDR3 sequences, nearly 3.5% of them singletons. The clonotype comes from a man between 35 and 55 years old with multiple sclerosis. The chain is built from TRBV6-2 or TRBV6-3 and TRBJ2-1; D is uncertain. Sequenced material: PBMCs. This CDR3 is CASGYYNEQFF. CDR3 DNA: TGTGCCAGCGGCTACTACAATGAGCAGTTCTTC.